This T cell receptor beta chain is drawn from a study of T cell repertoires in cytomegalovirus infection. As for the study in general: CMV epitopes that were recently identified and HLA-C-restricted were used alongside well-studied HLA-B-restricted ones.

This clonotype was detected ten times or more. Its antigen remains unknown. TCRdb re-derived calls from the reads in MiXCR, one entry per CDR3 protein. The top ten clones hold about 52% of a sample with about 140,000 distinct CDR3 sequences, roughly 32% of them seen once. The source of this sequence is a human donor in good health (CMV status not recorded). Some clones in this sample may be carry-over from other donors' samples. The material was CD8+ T cells from cultured PBMCs, obtained from culture after CMV antigen stimulation.

CDR3 region: CASSLGTGTTF. CDR3 nucleotide sequence: TGTGCCAGTAGTCTCGGGACAGGCACCACCTTC. V is TRBV19 and J is TRBJ1-2; 8 bases fit TRBD1. The CDR3 length is 11 residues. V lost 5 bases, J lost 13 bases, and 6 bases stayed unmatched. Looked up from germline, CDR1 is LNHDA and CDR2 is SQIVND (reference sequence).